This passage covers 27 T cell receptor beta chains from one sample sequenced in a study of PD-L1 blockade in urothelial cancer. Stated time point: pretreatment peripheral blood. The data were produced by immunoSEQ multiplex PCR, yet TCRdb's version contains in-frame clones alone and is incomplete. Counted here are tens of thousands of clones, roughly 89% occurring once; the ten biggest clones make up around 1.5%. Here the sequenced sample was PBMCs, taken around atezolizumab (anti-PD-L1) treatment. All receptors derive from a man between 60 and 70 years old with urothelial cancer.

With regard to this clone: Within the sample, other DNA sequences also encode this same CDR3. The chain combines TRBV7-2 with TRBJ2-7; perhaps TRBD1 as D (6 bases). Germline loops: CDR1 SGHTA, CDR2 FQGNSA. CDR3 length: 14 residues. V gave up 2 bases and J gave up 1 base, with 9 bases separating them. CDR3 in DNA: TGTGCCAGCAGCTTACAGGGGTCGTCCTACGAGCAGTACTTC. Residues: CASSLQGSSYEQYF.

The rearrangement links TRBV7-8 to TRBJ2-7; tentatively, D is TRBD2 (5 bases). V lost 5 bases and J 2 bases, leaving 19 bases between the germline ends. Germline lookup yields CDR1 SGHVS and CDR2 FQNEAQ. The CDR3 covers 16 residues. The CDR3 region has the DNA TGTGCCAGCAGCCCTAGATGGGCTGACGGGACCTACGAGCAGTACTTC. Translation gives CASSPRWADGTYEQYF.

This chain links TRBV4-2 with TRBJ1-5; tentative D call: TRBD1 (5 bases). This CDR3 comprises 16 residues. CDR1 and CDR2 from the germline V gene are LGHNA and YNFKEQ. Trimming cost V 0 bases and J 7 bases, with 16 bases left between them. This CDR3 is CASSQEIARVGQPQHF. DNA of the CDR3: TGTGCCAGCAGCCAAGAGATAGCCAGGGTAGGGCAGCCCCAGCATTTT.

The chain combines TRBV5-1 with TRBJ2-2; tentative D call: TRBD2 (5 bases). CDR3 size: 14 residues. The V gene lost 7 bases and the J gene lost 4 bases, with 14 bases spanning the gap. CDR1 and CDR2 from the germline V gene are SGHRS and YFSETQ. CDR3 region: CASLQEASTGELFF. Written as DNA, the CDR3 is TGCGCCAGCCTCCAGGAGGCGAGCACCGGGGAGCTGTTTTTT. Complete variable domain (other parts from reference TRBV5-1 and TRBJ2-2): KAGVTQTPRYLIKTRGQQVTLSCSPISGHRSVSWYQQTPGQGLQFLFEYFSETQRNKGNFPGRFSGRQFSNSRSEMNVSTLELGDSALYLCASLQEASTGELFFGEGSRLTVL.

This sequence joins TRBV28 and TRBJ1-2; 10 bases are a match to TRBD1. The CDR3 consists of 14 residues. Unmatched junction bases numbered 8, after V lost 4 bases and J lost 9 bases. From germline, CDR1 is MDHEN and CDR2 SYDVKM. The CDR3 DNA reads as TGTGCCAGCAGTTCCCGGGACAGGGGAGGGCGCTACACCTTC. Encoded protein: CASSSRDRGGRYTF.

This clone was counted a single time. The genes are TRBV23-1 and TRBJ2-3; possibly TRBD2 for D (5 bases). TRBV23-1 is classed as an ORF, of uncertain function. The CDR3 has 14 amino acids. V gave up 4 bases and J gave up 4 bases, with 12 bases separating them. CDR3 nucleotide sequence: TGCGCCAGCAGTCTACTAGGAGGCCCAGATACGCAGTATTTT. This codes for CASSLLGGPDTQYF.

This chain connects TRBV14 to TRBJ2-7; possible D gene TRBD2, 5 bases. The germline V gene encodes CDR1 SGHDN and CDR2 FVKESK. There are 13 residues in the CDR3. Trimming left V 4 bases short and J 5 bases short, with 12 bases between. The CDR3 region has the DNA TGTGCCAGCAGCCCAAGAGGGTTCCACGAGCAGTACTTC. Protein product: CASSPRGFHEQYF.

V gene TRBV13 combines with J gene TRBJ2-1, with D possibly being TRBD2 (5 bases). Trimming shortened V by 1 base and J by 11 bases, and 21 bases separated the two germline ends. CDR3 length: 16 amino acids. Germline CDR1 and CDR2: PRHDT and FYEKMQ (reference sequence). The CDR3 bases are TGTGCCAGCAGCTTAGTAGAGGGAGAACTAGTCCGCAAGCAGTTCTTC. Protein sequence: CASSLVEGELVRKQFF.

The V gene is TRBV7-2, the J gene TRBJ1-4, with D perhaps matching TRBD1 (5 bases). The germline V gene has CDR1 SGHTA and CDR2 FQGNSA. Trimming removed 5 bases at V and 12 bases at J, with 25 bases between. The CDR3 totals 16 residues. CDR3 loop: CASSPNEGGASIQLFF. The CDR3 DNA sequence: TGTGCCAGCAGCCCCAACGAGGGAGGGGCCTCGATCCAACTGTTTTTT.

This rearrangement joins TRBV7-2 to TRBJ2-1; D gene ambiguous. The CDR3 contains 13 residues. Trimming pared 3 bases from V and 10 bases from J, leaving 13 bases between. The germline V gene has CDR1 SGHTA and CDR2 FQGNSA. The CDR3: CASSFASSREQFF. The CDR3 DNA follows: TGTGCCAGCAGCTTTGCCTCCTCTAGGGAGCAGTTCTTC.

V usage is TRBV7-2 and J usage is TRBJ2-3; D gene uncertain. V was clipped by 1 base and J by 6 bases, with 8 bases between them. The CDR3 covers 13 residues. Germline V CDR1 and CDR2: SGHTA, FQGNSA. The CDR3 region is CASSLERTDTQYF. Written as DNA, the CDR3 is TGTGCCAGCAGCTTAGAGCGTACGGATACGCAGTATTTT.

V usage is TRBV29-1 and J usage is TRBJ2-4; TRBD1 is a possible D gene (5 bases). V was shortened by 6 bases and J by 0 bases, with 9 bases between the two germline ends. This CDR3 is built from 13 residues. Germline V gives CDR1 SQVTM, CDR2 ANQGSEA. The CDR3 DNA reads TGCAGCGTCGAGACAGAAGCCAAAAACATTCAGTACTTC. It translates to CSVETEAKNIQYF.

This rearrangement joins TRBV6-6 to TRBJ2-7; TRBD1 aligns across 8 bases. The CDR3 contains 15 residues. V dropped 5 bases and J dropped 0; count of bases not matched to a gene: 6. Germline CDR1 is MNHNY and CDR2 is SVGAGI (reference sequence). CDR3 bases: TGTGCCAGCAGTACTAGGGACAGGAGCTCCTACGAGCAGTACTTC. Translation: CASSTRDRSSYEQYF.

This clone was seen only once. The V call is TRBV25-1, the J call TRBJ2-7, with TRBD1 matching 10 bases. V lost 6 bases to trimming and J lost 7 bases; unmatched junction nucleotides: 6. This CDR3 comprises 13 residues. Germline CDR1 reads MGHDK; CDR2 reads SYGVNS. The CDR3 here is CASSRQGAGEQYF. CDR3 bases: TGTGCCAGCAGCAGACAGGGGGCCGGAGAGCAGTACTTC.

The gene calls are TRBV9 and TRBJ2-1, with 12 bases matching TRBD2. This CDR3 spans 16 amino acids. CDR1 and CDR2 from the germline V gene are SGDLS and YYNGEE. The J segment lost 8 bases and the V segment lost 2 bases, leaving 8 bases of the junction unmatched. The CDR3 reads CASSVLTSGRVDEQFF. Written as DNA, the CDR3 is TGTGCCAGCAGCGTCCTGACTAGCGGGAGAGTCGATGAGCAGTTCTTC.

CDR3 sequence: CAWSSPWTSLDTQYF. The CDR3 nucleotides are TGTGCCTGGAGTTCACCGTGGACTAGCTTAGATACGCAGTATTTT. The chain is built from TRBV30 and TRBJ2-3; 8 nucleotides match TRBD2. The CDR3 has 15 residues. Germline CDR1 GTSNPN, CDR2 SVGIG (reference sequence). Losses at the gene ends were 2 bases for V and 5 bases for J; bases not matched to a gene: 9.

This chain joins TRBV23-1 and TRBJ2-5, with 7 bases identical to TRBD2. TRBV23-1 is recorded as an ORF, its role being uncertain. The CDR3 has 12 residues. Trimming at V came to 6 bases and at J to 6 bases, leaving 4 bases not matched to a gene. The CDR3 sequence: CASRAGLQTQYF. CDR3 nucleotide sequence: TGCGCCAGCAGGGCGGGACTACAGACCCAGTACTTC.

The chain recombines TRBV19 with TRBJ2-5; TRBD2 agrees at 10 bases. CDR3 size: 17 residues. The junction had 11 bases not matched to a gene; V was cut back by 0 bases and J by 7 bases. CDR1 LNHDA and CDR2 SQIVND come from the germline V gene (reference sequence). CDR3 sequence reads: CASSIEAGGPSTGTQYF. For the CDR3, the DNA is TGTGCCAGTAGTATAGAAGCGGGAGGGCCCAGCACGGGGACCCAGTACTTC.

The chain couples TRBV5-1 to TRBJ2-1; 11 bases fit TRBD2. Looked up from germline, CDR1 is SGHRS and CDR2 is YFSETQ. The CDR3 is 16 residues long. V was clipped by 0 bases and J by 4 bases; unmatched bases: 3. The CDR3 DNA is TGCGCCAGCAGCTTGGAGGTAGCGGGGGGGTACAATGAGCAGTTCTTC. Translating gives CASSLEVAGGYNEQFF.

V gene TRBV13 combines with J gene TRBJ2-3; 8 nucleotides match TRBD2. CDR1 is PRHDT, CDR2 FYEKMQ, per germline (reference sequence). The length of the CDR3 is 17 residues. The V segment lost 5 bases and the J segment 0 bases; nucleotides outside the gene matches: 10. CDR3 residues: CASSLSGSGSSTDTQYF. The DNA of the CDR3 is TGTGCCAGCAGCCTGTCGGGGAGCGGGAGTAGCACAGATACGCAGTATTTT.

As concerns this clone: The junction departs from germline at one end; a sequencing error may be responsible. The chain is built from TRBV6-1 and TRBJ1-2; TRBD1 agrees at 8 bases. In germline, CDR1 is MNHNS, CDR2 SASEGT. The CDR3 is 12 amino acids. CDR3 sequence reads: CASSGTRGRGGF. CDR3 sequence (DNA): TGTGCCAGCAGTGGGACCAGGGGGCGCGGGGGCTTC.

In DNA form, the CDR3 reads TGCGCCAGCAGCCAAGTAGGAGGCTTGGGACAGGGGAGAAACATTCAGTACTTC. Amino acids: CASSQVGGLGQGRNIQYF. V usage is TRBV4-3 and J usage is TRBJ2-4, with 10 bases aligning to TRBD1. CDR3 length equals 18 residues. Germline values: CDR1 LGHNA, CDR2 YSLEER. Unmatched junction bases numbered 12, after V lost 1 base and J lost 6 bases.

The V and J genes are TRBV5-1 and TRBJ2-7, with 7 bases matching TRBD2. Germline V CDR1 and CDR2: SGHRS, YFSETQ. This CDR3 comprises 14 residues. J gave up 12 bases and V 4 bases, and 16 bases lay outside the gene matches. In DNA, the CDR3 is TGCGCCAGCAGCCTGGGGGGGGTTAATAACGATTTGTACTTC. Protein: CASSLGGVNNDLYF.

The genes are TRBV28 and TRBJ2-1, with unresolved D. CDR3 size: 12 residues. The V end was cut by 4 bases, the J end by 10 bases, with 11 bases between. From germline, CDR1 is MDHEN and CDR2 SYDVKM. This CDR3 reads CASSWQRIEQFF. CDR3 coding DNA: TGTGCCAGCAGTTGGCAGAGGATAGAGCAGTTCTTC.

This chain connects TRBV2 to TRBJ2-4; D call uncertain. Germline V CDR1 and CDR2: SNHLY, FYNNEI. The CDR3 spans 13 residues. V gave up 4 bases and J gave up 5 bases, with 9 bases separating them. The CDR3 reads CASSVGPENIQYF. CDR3 DNA sequence: TGTGCCAGCAGTGTCGGTCCCGAAAACATTCAGTACTTC.

The rearrangement links TRBV10-3 to TRBJ2-5; 7 bases match TRBD1. The CDR3 extends over 18 amino acids. CDR1 ENHRY and CDR2 SYGVKD come from the germline V gene. V lost 5 bases and J lost 1; bases outside the gene matches: 16. This chain's CDR3 is CAISSRDSLIFSQETQYF. The DNA for the CDR3 is TGTGCCATCAGTTCCCGGGACAGCCTCATTTTCAGCCAAGAGACCCAGTACTTC.

The gene calls are TRBV5-8 and TRBJ2-4; a possible D gene is TRBD2 (5 bases). This CDR3 spans 13 amino acids. Germline CDR1 and CDR2: SGHTS and YDEGEE. V shed 3 bases and J shed 7 bases, with 11 bases lying between them. Written as DNA, the CDR3 is TGTGCCAGCAGCTATGACCGAGGGAACATTCAGTACTTC. Residues: CASSYDRGNIQYF.